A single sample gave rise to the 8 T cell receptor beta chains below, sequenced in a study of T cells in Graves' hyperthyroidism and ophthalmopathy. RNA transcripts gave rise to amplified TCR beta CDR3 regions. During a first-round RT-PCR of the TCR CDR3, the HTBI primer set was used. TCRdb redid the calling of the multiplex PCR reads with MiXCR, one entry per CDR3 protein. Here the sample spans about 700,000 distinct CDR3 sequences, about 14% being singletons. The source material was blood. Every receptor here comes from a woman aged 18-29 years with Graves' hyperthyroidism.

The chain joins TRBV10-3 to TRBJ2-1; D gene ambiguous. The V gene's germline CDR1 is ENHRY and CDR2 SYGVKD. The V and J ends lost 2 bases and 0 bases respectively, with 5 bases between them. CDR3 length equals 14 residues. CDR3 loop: CAISEPGSYNEQFF. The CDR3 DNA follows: TGTGCCATCAGTGAGCCGGGCTCCTACAATGAGCAGTTCTTC.

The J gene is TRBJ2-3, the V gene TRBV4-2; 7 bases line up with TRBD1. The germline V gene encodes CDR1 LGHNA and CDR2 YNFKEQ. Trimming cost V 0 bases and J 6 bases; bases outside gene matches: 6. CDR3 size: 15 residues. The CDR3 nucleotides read TGTGCCAGCAGCCAAGACCTGACAGGGACGGATACGCAGTATTTT. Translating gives CASSQDLTGTDTQYF.

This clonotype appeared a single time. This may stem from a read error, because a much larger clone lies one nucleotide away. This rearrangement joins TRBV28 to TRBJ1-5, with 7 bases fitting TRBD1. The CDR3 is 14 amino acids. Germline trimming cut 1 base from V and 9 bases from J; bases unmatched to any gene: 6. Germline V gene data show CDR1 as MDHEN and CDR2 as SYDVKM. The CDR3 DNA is TGTGCCAGCAGTTTATACAGGGGTTTCCGGCCCCAGCATTTT. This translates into CASSLYRGFRPQHF.

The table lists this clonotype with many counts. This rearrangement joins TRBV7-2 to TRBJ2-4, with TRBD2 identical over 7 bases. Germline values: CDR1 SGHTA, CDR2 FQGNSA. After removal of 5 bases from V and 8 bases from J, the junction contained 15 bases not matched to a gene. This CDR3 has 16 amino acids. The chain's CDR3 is CASSPAGGRSDDIQYF. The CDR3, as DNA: TGTGCCAGCAGCCCCGCCGGCGGGAGATCGGACGACATTCAGTACTTC.

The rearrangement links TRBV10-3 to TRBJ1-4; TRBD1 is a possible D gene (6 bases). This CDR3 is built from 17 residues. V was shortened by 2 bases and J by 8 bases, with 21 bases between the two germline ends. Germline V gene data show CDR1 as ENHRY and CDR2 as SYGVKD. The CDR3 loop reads CAISERNTGTLGEKLFF. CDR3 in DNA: TGTGCCATCAGTGAGCGGAATACAGGGACGCTGGGGGAAAAACTGTTTTTT.

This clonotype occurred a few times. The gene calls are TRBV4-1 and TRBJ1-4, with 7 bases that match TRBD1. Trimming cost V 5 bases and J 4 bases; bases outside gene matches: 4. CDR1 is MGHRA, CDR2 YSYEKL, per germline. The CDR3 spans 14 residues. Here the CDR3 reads CASSARQGNEKLFF. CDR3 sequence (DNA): TGCGCCAGCAGCGCTCGACAGGGTAATGAAAAACTGTTTTTT.

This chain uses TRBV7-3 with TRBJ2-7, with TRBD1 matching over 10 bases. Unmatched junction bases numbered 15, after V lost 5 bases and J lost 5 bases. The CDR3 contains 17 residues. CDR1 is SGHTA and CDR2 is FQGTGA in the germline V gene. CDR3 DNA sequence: TGTGCCAGCAGCCAAAGTATTCCGGGACAGGGGCCTAACGAGCAGTACTTC. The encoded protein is CASSQSIPGQGPNEQYF.

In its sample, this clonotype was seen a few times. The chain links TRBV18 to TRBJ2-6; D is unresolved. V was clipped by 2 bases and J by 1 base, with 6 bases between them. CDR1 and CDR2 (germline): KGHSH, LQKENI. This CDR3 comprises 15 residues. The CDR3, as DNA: TGTGCCAGCTCACCAGGAGAATCTGGGGCCAACGTCCTGACTTTC. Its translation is CASSPGESGANVLTF.